This TCR beta chain was identified during a study of blood T cell repertoires in COVID-19. Background on the study: The United States, Italy and Spain supplied acute and convalescent COVID-19 samples. From T cells, B-cell-depleted T cells, or PBMCs came the material, which was cDNA or gDNA.

This CDR3 is 16 amino acids long. The trim removed 3 bases at V and 3 bases at J, leaving 10 bases unmatched. CDR1 and CDR2 (germline): MGHRA, YSYEKL. Sequenced by immunoSEQ multiplex PCR; TCRdb stores in-frame clones only, minus some. This table holds some 170,000 clones, around 85% found once. The clonotype comes from a man aged 35-49 years who had recovered from COVID-19. The rearrangement joins TRBV4-1 to TRBJ1-1; 7 positions agree with TRBD1. The sequencing sample was made of PBMCs or T cells enriched from blood (not recorded which). CDR3 region: CASSHDRDSMDTEAFF. The DNA of the CDR3 is TGCGCCAGCAGCCATGACCGGGACAGCATGGACACTGAAGCTTTCTTT.